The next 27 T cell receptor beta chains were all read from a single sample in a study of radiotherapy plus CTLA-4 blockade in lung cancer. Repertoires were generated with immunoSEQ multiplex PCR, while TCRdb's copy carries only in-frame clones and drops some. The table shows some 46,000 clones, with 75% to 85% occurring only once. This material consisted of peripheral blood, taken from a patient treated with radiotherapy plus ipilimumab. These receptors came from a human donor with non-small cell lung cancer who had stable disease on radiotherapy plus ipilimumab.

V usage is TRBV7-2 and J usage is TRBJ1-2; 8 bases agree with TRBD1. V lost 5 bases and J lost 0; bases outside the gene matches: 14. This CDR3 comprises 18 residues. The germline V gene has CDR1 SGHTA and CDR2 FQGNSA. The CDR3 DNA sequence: TGTGCCAGCAGCCGGCGGCGGGACAGGCGATCATCTAACTATGGCTACACCTTC. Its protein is CASSRRRDRRSSNYGYTF.

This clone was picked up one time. The CDR3 DNA follows: TGTGCCAGCAGCTTAGTGGGCCCCAGGGCCGGGGATACGCAGTATTTT. Encoded protein: CASSLVGPRAGDTQYF. V is TRBV7-2 and J is TRBJ2-3, with D possibly TRBD1 on 5 matching bases. There are 16 residues in the CDR3. V was shortened by 1 base and J by 6 bases, with 17 bases between the two germline ends. Germline CDR1 SGHTA, CDR2 FQGNSA.

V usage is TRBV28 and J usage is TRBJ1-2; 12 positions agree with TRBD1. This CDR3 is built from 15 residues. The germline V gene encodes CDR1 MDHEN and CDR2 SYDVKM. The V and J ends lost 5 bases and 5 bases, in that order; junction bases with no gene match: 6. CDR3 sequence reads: CASSPGQGARYGYTF. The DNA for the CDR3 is TGTGCCAGCAGTCCGGGACAGGGGGCTAGGTATGGCTACACCTTC.

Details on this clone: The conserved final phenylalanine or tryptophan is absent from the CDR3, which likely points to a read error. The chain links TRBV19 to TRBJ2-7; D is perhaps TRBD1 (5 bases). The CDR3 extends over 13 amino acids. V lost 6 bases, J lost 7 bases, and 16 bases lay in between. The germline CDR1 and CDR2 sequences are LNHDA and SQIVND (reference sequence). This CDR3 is CASSQGGPREQYL. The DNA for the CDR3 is TGTGCCAGTAGCCAGGGTGGTCCTCGGGAGCAGTACCTC.

CDR3 region: CASTQGVGETQYF. CDR3 nucleotide sequence: TGTGCCAGTACCCAGGGGGTGGGAGAGACCCAGTACTTC. This chain connects TRBV19 to TRBJ2-5; 7 bases map to TRBD1. Trimming cost V 7 bases and J 4 bases; bases outside gene matches: 6. Germline lookup yields CDR1 LNHDA and CDR2 SQIVND (reference sequence). The CDR3 is 13 residues long.

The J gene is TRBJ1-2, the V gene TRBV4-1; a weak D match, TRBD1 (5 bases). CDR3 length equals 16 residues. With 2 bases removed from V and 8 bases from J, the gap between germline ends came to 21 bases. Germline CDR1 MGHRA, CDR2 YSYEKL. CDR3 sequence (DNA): TGCGCCAGCAGCCAACACCAGACAGTTGACCTTCGGGGCTACACCTTC. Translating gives CASSQHQTVDLRGYTF.

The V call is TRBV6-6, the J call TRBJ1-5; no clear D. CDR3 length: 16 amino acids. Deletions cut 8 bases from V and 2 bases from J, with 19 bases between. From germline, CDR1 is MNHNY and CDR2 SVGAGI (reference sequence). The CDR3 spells CASLRYTAQGNQPQHF. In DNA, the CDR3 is TGTGCCAGCCTACGATACACAGCTCAGGGCAATCAGCCCCAGCATTTT.

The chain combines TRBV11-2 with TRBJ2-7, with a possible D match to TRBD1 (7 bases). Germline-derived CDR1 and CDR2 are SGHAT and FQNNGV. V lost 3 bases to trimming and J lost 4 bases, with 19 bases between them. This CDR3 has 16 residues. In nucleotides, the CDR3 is TGTGCCAGCAGCTTCCTAGAACAGGGGAGGAAGTACGAGCAGTACTTC. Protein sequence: CASSFLEQGRKYEQYF.

For the CDR3, the DNA is TGTGCCAGCAGCCGGGACAGGGCTGAAGAGACCCAGTACTTC. Amino acids: CASSRDRAEETQYF. The J gene is TRBJ2-5, the V gene TRBV9; 9 bases are a match to TRBD1. The V and J ends lost 4 bases and 3 bases, in that order; junction bases with no gene match: 4. This CDR3 contains 14 residues. From germline, CDR1 is SGDLS and CDR2 YYNGEE.

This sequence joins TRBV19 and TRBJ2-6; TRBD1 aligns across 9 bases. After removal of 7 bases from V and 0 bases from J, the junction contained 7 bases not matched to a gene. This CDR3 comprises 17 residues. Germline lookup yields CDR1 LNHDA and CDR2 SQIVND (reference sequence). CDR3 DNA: TGTGCCAGTATACCGACAGGGGGAAGCTCTGGGGCCAACGTCCTGACTTTC. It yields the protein CASIPTGGSSGANVLTF.

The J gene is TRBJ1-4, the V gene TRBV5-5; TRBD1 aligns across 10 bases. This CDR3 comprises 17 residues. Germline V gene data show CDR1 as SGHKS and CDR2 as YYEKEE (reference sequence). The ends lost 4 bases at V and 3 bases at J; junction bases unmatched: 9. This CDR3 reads CASSRRTGGQSNEKLFF. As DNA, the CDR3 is TGTGCCAGCAGCCGCAGGACAGGGGGACAGTCTAATGAAAAACTGTTTTTT.

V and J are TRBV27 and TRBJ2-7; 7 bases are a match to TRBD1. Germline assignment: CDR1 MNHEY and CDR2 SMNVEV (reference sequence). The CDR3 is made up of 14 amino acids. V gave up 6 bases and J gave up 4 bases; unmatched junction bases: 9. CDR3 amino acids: CASSQPGQRYEQYF. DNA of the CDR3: TGTGCCAGCAGCCAACCGGGACAGAGATACGAGCAGTACTTC.

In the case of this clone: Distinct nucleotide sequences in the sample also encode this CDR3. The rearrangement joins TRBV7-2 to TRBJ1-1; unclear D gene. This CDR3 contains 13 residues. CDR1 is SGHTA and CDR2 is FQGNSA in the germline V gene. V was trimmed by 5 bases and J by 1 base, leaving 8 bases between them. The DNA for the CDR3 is TGTGCCAGCAGCCCGACATGGAACACTGAAGCTTTCTTT. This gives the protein CASSPTWNTEAFF. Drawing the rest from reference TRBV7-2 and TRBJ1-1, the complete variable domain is GAGVSQSPSNKVTEKGKDVELRCDPISGHTALYWYRQSLGQGLEFLIYFQGNSAPDKSGLPSDRFSAERTGGSVSTLTIQRTQQEDSAVYLCASSPTWNTEAFFGQGTRLTVV.

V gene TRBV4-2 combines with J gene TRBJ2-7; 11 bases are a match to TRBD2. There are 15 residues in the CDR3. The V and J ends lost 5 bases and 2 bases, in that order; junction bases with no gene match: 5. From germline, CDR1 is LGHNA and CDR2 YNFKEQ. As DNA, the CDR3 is TGTGCCAGCAGCTCGGGACTAGCGGCGACCTACGAGCAGTACTTC. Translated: CASSSGLAATYEQYF.

CDR3 nucleotide sequence: TGCGCCAGCAGCCAAGATGGGACAAACTCTGGGGCCAACGTCCTGACTTTC. As protein: CASSQDGTNSGANVLTF. The gene calls are TRBV4-3 and TRBJ2-6; TRBD1 might be the D (6 bases). The V end lost 0 bases, the J end lost 0 bases, and 9 bases lay between the germline ends. Germline V gene lookup returns CDR1 LGHNA and CDR2 YSLEER. The CDR3 is 17 residues long.

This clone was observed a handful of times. The CDR3 nucleotides are TGTGCCTGGATTCAAAACACTGAAGCTTTCTTT. Translating it yields CAWIQNTEAFF. The chain has TRBV30 and TRBJ1-1; D gene uncertain. The CDR3 is made up of 11 amino acids. Trimming removed 4 bases at V and 2 bases at J, with 5 bases between. From germline, CDR1 is GTSNPN and CDR2 SVGIG (reference sequence).

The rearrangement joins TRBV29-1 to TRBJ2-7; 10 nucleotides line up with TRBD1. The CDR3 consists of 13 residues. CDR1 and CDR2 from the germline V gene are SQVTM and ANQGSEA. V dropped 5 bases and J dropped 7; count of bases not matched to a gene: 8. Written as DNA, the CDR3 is TGCAGCGTTCAGGGGACAGGGGCCTCTGAGCAGTACTTC. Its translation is CSVQGTGASEQYF.

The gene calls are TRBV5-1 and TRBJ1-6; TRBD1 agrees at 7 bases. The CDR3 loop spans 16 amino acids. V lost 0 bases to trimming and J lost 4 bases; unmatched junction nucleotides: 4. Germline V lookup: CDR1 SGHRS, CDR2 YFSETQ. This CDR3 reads CASSLAGQRYNSPLHF. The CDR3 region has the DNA TGCGCCAGCAGCTTGGCGGGACAGCGGTATAATTCACCCCTCCACTTT. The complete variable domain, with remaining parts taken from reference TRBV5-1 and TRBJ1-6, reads KAGVTQTPRYLIKTRGQQVTLSCSPISGHRSVSWYQQTPGQGLQFLFEYFSETQRNKGNFPGRFSGRQFSNSRSEMNVSTLELGDSALYLCASSLAGQRYNSPLHFGNGTRLTVT.

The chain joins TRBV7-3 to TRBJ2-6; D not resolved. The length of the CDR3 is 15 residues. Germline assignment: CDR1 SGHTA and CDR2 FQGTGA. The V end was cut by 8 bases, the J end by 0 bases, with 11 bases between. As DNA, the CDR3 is TGTGCCAGCGCCAGACTTAGCTCTGGGGCCAACGTCCTGACTTTC. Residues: CASARLSSGANVLTF.

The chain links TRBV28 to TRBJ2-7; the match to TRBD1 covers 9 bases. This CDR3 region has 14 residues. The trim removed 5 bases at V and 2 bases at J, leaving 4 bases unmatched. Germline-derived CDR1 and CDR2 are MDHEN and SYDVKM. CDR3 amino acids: CASSLDRGTYEQYF. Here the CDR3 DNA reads TGTGCCAGCAGTCTAGACAGGGGGACCTACGAGCAGTACTTC.

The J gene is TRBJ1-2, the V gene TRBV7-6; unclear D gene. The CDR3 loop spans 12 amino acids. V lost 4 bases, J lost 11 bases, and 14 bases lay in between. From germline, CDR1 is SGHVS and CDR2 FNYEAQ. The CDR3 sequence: CASSSGSEGYTF. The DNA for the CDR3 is TGTGCCAGCAGCTCGGGGTCAGAAGGGTACACCTTC.

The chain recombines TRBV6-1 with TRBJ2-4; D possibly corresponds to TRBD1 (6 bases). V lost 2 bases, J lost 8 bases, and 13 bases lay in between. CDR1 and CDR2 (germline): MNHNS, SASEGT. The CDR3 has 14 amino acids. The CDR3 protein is CASSEYQGQDIQYF. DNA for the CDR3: TGTGCCAGCAGTGAATATCAGGGGCAAGACATTCAGTACTTC.

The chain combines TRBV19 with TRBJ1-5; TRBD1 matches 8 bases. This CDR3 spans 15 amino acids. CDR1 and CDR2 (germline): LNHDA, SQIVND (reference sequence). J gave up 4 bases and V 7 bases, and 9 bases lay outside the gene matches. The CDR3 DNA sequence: TGTGCCAGTACCCCCCAGACAGGGGCAAATCAGCCCCAGCATTTT. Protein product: CASTPQTGANQPQHF. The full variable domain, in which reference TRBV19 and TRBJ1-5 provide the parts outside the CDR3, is DGGITQSPKYLFRKEGQNVTLSCEQNLNHDAMYWYRQDPGQGLRLIYYSQIVNDFQKGDIAEGYSVSREKKESFPLTVTSAQKNPTAFYLCASTPQTGANQPQHFGDGTRLSIL.

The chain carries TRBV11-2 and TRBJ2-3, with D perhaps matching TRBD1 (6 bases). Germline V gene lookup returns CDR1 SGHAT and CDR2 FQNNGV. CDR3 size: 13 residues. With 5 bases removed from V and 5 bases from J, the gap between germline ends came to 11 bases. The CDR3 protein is CASSLGQLDTQYF. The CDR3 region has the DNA TGTGCCAGCAGCCTCGGACAGCTAGATACGCAGTATTTT.

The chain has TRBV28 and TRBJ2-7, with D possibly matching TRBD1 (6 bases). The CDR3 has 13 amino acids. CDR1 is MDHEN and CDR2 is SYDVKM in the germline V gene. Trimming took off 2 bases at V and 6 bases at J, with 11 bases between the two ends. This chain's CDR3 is CASSLHTTGEQYF. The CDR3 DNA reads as TGTGCCAGCAGTTTACACACGACAGGCGAGCAGTACTTC.

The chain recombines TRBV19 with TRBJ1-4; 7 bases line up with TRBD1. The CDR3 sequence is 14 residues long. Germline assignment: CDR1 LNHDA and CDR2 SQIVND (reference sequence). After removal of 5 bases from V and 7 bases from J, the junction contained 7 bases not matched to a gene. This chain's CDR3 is CASSAGTVSEKLFF. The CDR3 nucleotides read TGTGCCAGTAGTGCCGGGACAGTCTCTGAAAAACTGTTTTTT. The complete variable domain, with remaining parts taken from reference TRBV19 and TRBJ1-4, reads DGGITQSPKYLFRKEGQNVTLSCEQNLNHDAMYWYRQDPGQGLRLIYYSQIVNDFQKGDIAEGYSVSREKKESFPLTVTSAQKNPTAFYLCASSAGTVSEKLFFGSGTQLSVL.

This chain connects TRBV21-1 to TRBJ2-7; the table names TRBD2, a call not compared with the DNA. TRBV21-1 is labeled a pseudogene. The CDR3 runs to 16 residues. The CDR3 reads CASSKGEGEGFYEQYF. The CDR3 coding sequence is TGTGCCAGCAGCAAAGGGGAGGGCGAGGGGTTCTACGAGCAGTACTTC.